Detailed here is one TCR beta chain. A much larger clonotype is one base distant, so this may be a read error. Patients who underwent sequencing had shown CD8+CD57+ cell expansion by flow cytometry. These data originate in a study of CD8+CD57+ T cells in acquired aplastic anemia. Study as a whole: Sorting CD4+ and CD8+ cells gave DNA averaging approximately 3 ug.

Investigators profiled TCR beta VDJ and CDR3 from genomic DNA template. One entry per CDR3 protein results from TCRdb running MiXCR on the reads. Among hundreds of thousands of distinct CDR3 sequences, about a third were seen once, and the ten largest hold nearly 0.85%. The clonotype originates from a human donor with aplastic anemia. Sequencing was done on a sample of sorted CD4+, CD8+, or CD8+CD57+ T cells (not recorded which) from PBMCs.

The CDR3 coding sequence is TGTGCCAGTAGTATCGACAGGGGAGAAGGAAACACCGTATATTTT. As protein: CASSIDRGEGNTVYF. The gene calls are TRBV19 and TRBJ1-3; 8 bases fit TRBD1. CDR1 and CDR2 (germline): LNHDA, SQIVND (reference sequence). The CDR3 has 15 residues.